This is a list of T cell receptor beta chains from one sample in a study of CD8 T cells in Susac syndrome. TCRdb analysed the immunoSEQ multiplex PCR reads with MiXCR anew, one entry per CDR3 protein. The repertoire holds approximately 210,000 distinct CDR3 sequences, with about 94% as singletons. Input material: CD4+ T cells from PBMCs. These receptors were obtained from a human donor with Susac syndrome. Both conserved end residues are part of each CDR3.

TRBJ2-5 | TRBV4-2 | CASSPSRGQIPETQYF
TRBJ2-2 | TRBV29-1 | CSVNIQGSWTGELFF
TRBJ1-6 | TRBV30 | CAWTAVNSPLHF
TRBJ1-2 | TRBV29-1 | CSVEWRGAYGYTF
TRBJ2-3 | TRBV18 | CASSPAGVGSTDTQYF
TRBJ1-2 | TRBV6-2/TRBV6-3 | CASSALRDASAYTF
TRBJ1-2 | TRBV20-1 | CSARRAGNYGYTF
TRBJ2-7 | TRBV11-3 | CASSPPASTGEQYF
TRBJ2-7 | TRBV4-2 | CASSQESQGAYEQYF
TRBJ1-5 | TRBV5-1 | CASSPGLAGNQPQHF
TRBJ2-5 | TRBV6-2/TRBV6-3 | CASGDRGTGGQETQYF
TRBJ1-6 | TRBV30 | CAWGAGLDSPLHF
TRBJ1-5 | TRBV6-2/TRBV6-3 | CASTGTPNQPQHF
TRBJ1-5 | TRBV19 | CASSLVRDSNQPQHF
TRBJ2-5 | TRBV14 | CASSRAGAGETQYF
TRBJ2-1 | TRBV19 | CASSPRGNYNEQFF
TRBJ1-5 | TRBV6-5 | CASSYLGSIGPQHF
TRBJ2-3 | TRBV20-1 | CSAIGTSSTDTQYF
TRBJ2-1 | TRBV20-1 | CSAQTSGGLSYNEQFF
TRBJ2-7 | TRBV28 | CASSFRYEQYF
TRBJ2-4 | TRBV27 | CASSLGLTIAKNIQYF
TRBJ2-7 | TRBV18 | CASSPSGTPVEQYF
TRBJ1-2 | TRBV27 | CASSLRGVVGYGYTF
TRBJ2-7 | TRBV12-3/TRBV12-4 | CASRTGTEHYEQYF
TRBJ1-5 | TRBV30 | CAWSKGMGGQPQHF
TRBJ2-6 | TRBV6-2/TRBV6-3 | CASSFTGQGFFSGANVLTF
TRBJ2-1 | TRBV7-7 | CASSKSGTGYSHEQFF
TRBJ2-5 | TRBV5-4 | CASSFPGGPQETQYF
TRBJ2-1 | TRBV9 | CASSVAGQRGYNEQFF
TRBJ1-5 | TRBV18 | CASSPFRDRAQPQHF
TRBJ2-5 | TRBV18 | CASSYQETQYF
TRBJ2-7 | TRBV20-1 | CSVQDRSLNYEQYF
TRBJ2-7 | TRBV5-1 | CASSSEDRNYEQYF
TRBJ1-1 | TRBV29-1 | CSAEVTPAGNTEAFF
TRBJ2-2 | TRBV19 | CASSIGYRAPGELFF
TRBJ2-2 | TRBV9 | CASGRGGLANTGELFF
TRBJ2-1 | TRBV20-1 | CSAPPGGSSSNEQFF
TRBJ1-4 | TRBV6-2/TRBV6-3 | CASSRQGFEKLFF
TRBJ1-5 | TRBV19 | CASSDREPYSNQPQHF
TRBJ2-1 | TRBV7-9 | CASSGTSLGEQFF
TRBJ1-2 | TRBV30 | CAWSQGQASLANYGYTF
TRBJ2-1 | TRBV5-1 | CASSPYGNLGGSYNEQFF
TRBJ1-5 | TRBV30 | CAWSVLGGSGNQPQHF
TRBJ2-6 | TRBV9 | CASSVVPDFSGANVLTF
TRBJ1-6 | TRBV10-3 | CAIAGSRDSPLHF
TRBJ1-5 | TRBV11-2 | CASSPGDSLSTQHF
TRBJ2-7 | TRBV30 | CAWSVGFQVSYEQYF
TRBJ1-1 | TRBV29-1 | CSVMRSAEAFF
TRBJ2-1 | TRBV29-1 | CSVGTSGADNEQFF
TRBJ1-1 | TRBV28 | CASSLVWETEAFF
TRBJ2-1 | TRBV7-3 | CASSLRGGSGNEQFF
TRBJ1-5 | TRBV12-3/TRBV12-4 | CASKNSNQPQHF
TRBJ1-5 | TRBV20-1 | CSAWTGGRQPQHF
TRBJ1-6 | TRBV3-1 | CASSQGGGQGDSPLHF